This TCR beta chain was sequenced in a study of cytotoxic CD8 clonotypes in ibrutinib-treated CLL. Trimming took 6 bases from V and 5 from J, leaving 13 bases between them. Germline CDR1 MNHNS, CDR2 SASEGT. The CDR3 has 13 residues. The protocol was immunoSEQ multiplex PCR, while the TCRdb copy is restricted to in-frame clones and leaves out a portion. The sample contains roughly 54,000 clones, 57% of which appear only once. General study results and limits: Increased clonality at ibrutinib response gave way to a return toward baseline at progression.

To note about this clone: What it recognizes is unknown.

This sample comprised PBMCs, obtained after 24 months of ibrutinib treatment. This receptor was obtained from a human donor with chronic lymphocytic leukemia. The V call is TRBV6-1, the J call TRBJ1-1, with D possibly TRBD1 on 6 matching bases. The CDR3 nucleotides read TGTGCCAGCAGGGCAGGGGTACAAACTGAAGCTTTCTTT. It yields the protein CASRAGVQTEAFF.